This passage covers 8 T cell receptor beta chains from one sample sequenced in a study of T-cell memory formation after mild COVID-19. TCRdb re-analysed the 5' RACE reads in MiXCR, keeping a single row per CDR3 protein. The sample holds just under 350,000 distinct CDR3 sequences, about an eighth seen once. What was sequenced was PBMCs or a T cell subset sorted from them (not recorded which). These receptors came from a man between 18 and 29 years old who had mild COVID-19 (a few samples of this study predate the infection). Cell type and time point are not known.

The genes are TRBV29-1 and TRBJ2-3; 9 bases agree with TRBD1. The CDR3 loop spans 14 amino acids. With V trimmed by 5 bases and J by 0 bases, 3 bases remained unmatched. Germline V gene data show CDR1 as SQVTM and CDR2 as ANQGSEA. CDR3 DNA sequence: TGCAGCGTTTGGGGGACAGGGAGCACAGATACGCAGTATTTT. This gives the protein CSVWGTGSTDTQYF.

The chain joins TRBV4-2 to TRBJ1-1; D unclear. The germline V gene encodes CDR1 LGHNA and CDR2 YNFKEQ. CDR3 length equals 14 residues. Deletions cut 1 base from V and 8 bases from J, with 14 bases between. The CDR3 protein is CASSQVLRVAEAFF. Written as DNA, the CDR3 is TGTGCCAGCAGCCAAGTCCTCCGGGTGGCGGAAGCTTTCTTT.

The rearrangement links TRBV12-3 or TRBV12-4 to TRBJ1-2; D unresolved. The CDR3 runs to 12 residues. Trimming cost V 7 bases and J 7 bases, with 13 bases left between them. For the CDR3, the DNA is TGTGCCAGCAAGAACCCAGGCGGTGGCTACACCTTC. It translates to CASKNPGGGYTF.

There are a few counts of this clonotype. The chain combines TRBV7-6 with TRBJ2-3, with D possibly being TRBD2 (6 bases). The V end lost 5 bases, the J end lost 1 base, and 13 bases lay between the germline ends. This CDR3 contains 15 residues. Germline V gene data show CDR1 as SGHVS and CDR2 as FNYEAQ. The CDR3 reads CASSLGTPRTDTQYF. The DNA of the CDR3 is TGTGCCAGCAGCCTTGGGACTCCACGCACAGATACGCAGTATTTT.

This clonotype appeared many times. This chain uses TRBV7-9 with TRBJ2-6; 9 positions agree with TRBD1. Losses at the gene ends were 0 bases for V and 3 bases for J; bases not matched to a gene: 6. The germline V gene encodes CDR1 SEHNR and CDR2 FQNEAQ (reference sequence). The CDR3 runs to 18 residues. CDR3 sequence (DNA): TGTGCCAGCAGCTTAGCGGGGACAGGGCCCTATGGGGCCAACGTCCTGACTTTC. It encodes CASSLAGTGPYGANVLTF.

This clonotype was seen a few times. The chain links TRBV4-1 to TRBJ2-1; D is perhaps TRBD2 (5 bases). Germline CDR1 is MGHRA and CDR2 is YSYEKL. V lost 1 base and J 8 bases, leaving 9 bases between the germline ends. The CDR3 totals 13 residues. In DNA, the CDR3 is TGCGCCAGCAGCCAAGCCGGACTGTATGAGCAGTTCTTC. The encoded protein is CASSQAGLYEQFF.

The genes are TRBV10-3 and TRBJ2-7; D is perhaps TRBD1 (6 bases). The CDR3 loop spans 15 amino acids. Trimming took off 3 bases at V and 0 bases at J, with 12 bases between the two ends. From germline, CDR1 is ENHRY and CDR2 SYGVKD. CDR3 loop: CAISDGQRSSYEQYF. CDR3 DNA sequence: TGTGCCATCAGTGACGGACAGAGGAGCTCCTACGAGCAGTACTTC.

This clonotype has more than one count but fewer than ten. CDR3 nucleotide sequence: TGCAGTGCTAGAGTCGGCGGGGGGGCCAGATATGAGCAGTACTTC. Amino acid sequence: CSARVGGGARYEQYF. V gene TRBV20-1 combines with J gene TRBJ2-7; TRBD2 matches 9 bases. This CDR3 is built from 15 residues. V dropped 1 base and J dropped 7; count of bases not matched to a gene: 11. Per the germline V gene, CDR1 is DFQATT and CDR2 is SNEGSKA (reference sequence).